The rows below give T cell receptor beta chains drawn from one sample of a study of T cell responses to AZD1222 COVID-19 vaccine. This table comes from immunoSEQ multiplex PCR, and its TCRdb copy is limited to in-frame clones, with some not included. This table holds some 120,000 clones, almost 95% found once. This sample comprised peripheral blood, obtained 28 days after the second AZD1222 dose. The receptors come from an adult who received the AZD1222 COVID-19 vaccine. CDR3s include the opening cysteine and the closing phenylalanine or tryptophan. The order of the fields is V gene, J gene, clone size, CDR3 length, CDR3 protein. A clone size is listed for some rows: how often the clone was seen (once, few, many), or a class if it is expanded.

V: TRBV28; J: TRBJ2-5; size: .; length: 13; CDR3: CASYRSGWETQYF
V: TRBV28; J: TRBJ2-3; size: .; length: 11; CDR3: CASSLGYTQYF
V: TRBV6-4; J: TRBJ1-6; size: .; length: 14; CDR3: CASRKTEENSPLHF
V: TRBV5-5; J: TRBJ2-3; size: .; length: 12; CDR3: CASSLTLDTQYF
V: TRBV27; J: TRBJ2-7; size: .; length: 13; CDR3: CASSWKATYEQYF
V: TRBV6-6; J: TRBJ1-5; size: .; length: 14; CDR3: CASSYRTRTQPQHF
V: TRBV5-1; J: TRBJ2-3; size: .; length: 15; CDR3: CASSLSGASTDTQYF
V: TRBV25-1; J: TRBJ2-7; size: few; length: 14; CDR3: CASSVRDAGYEQYF
V: TRBV2; J: TRBJ1-5; size: .; length: 16; CDR3: CASSVNRGLRNQPQHF
V: TRBV3-1/TRBV3-2; J: TRBJ2-3; size: .; length: 17; CDR3: CASSLRRAGTGADTQYF
V: TRBV27; J: TRBJ2-7; size: .; length: 17; CDR3: CASSLSEYQGASYEQYF
V: TRBV27; J: TRBJ1-6; size: few; length: 14; CDR3: CASSLNGGNSPLHF
V: TRBV5-1; J: TRBJ1-3; size: .; length: 16; CDR3: CASSLGQLISGNTIYF
V: TRBV28; J: TRBJ1-2; size: .; length: 16; CDR3: CASSRPAGARVEGYTF
V: TRBV2; J: TRBJ2-5; size: .; length: 12; CDR3: CAEGGSQETQYF
V: TRBV4-2; J: TRBJ2-1; size: .; length: 14; CDR3: CASSQESLINEQFF
V: TRBV5-4; J: TRBJ2-5; size: .; length: 15; CDR3: CASRMEVLDAETQYF
V: TRBV9; J: TRBJ2-7; size: .; length: 14; CDR3: CASSPGLAVPEQYF
V: TRBV5-6; J: TRBJ2-1; size: .; length: 15; CDR3: CASSTGTRPYNEQFF
V: TRBV27; J: TRBJ2-7; size: .; length: 19; CDR3: CASNTIPDSPTPNSYEQYF
V: TRBV6-1; J: TRBJ1-2; size: few; length: 13; CDR3: CASSDRDVDGYTF
V: TRBV5-6; J: TRBJ1-5; size: .; length: 16; CDR3: CASSLNPGGGNQPQHF
V: TRBV18; J: TRBJ2-3; size: .; length: 12; CDR3: CASSQRGDTQYF
V: TRBV10-3; J: TRBJ2-2; size: few; length: 19; CDR3: CAASRPGLAGDRDTGELFF
V: TRBV5-1; J: TRBJ1-6; size: .; length: 15; CDR3: CASSLESSYNSPLHF
V: TRBV9; J: TRBJ2-2; size: .; length: 13; CDR3: CASSVVSVGELFF
V: TRBV7-9; J: TRBJ1-1; size: .; length: 16; CDR3: CASSFIGWDLNTEAFF
V: TRBV2; J: TRBJ2-1; size: .; length: 16; CDR3: CASSEGPRSSYNEQFF
V: TRBV10-1; J: TRBJ1-3; size: .; length: 16; CDR3: CASGQGAINSGNTIYF
V: TRBV2; J: TRBJ1-4; size: .; length: 16; CDR3: CASSEALRGQDEKLFF
V: TRBV12-2; J: TRBJ2-7; size: .; length: 13; CDR3: CASRFSLAGEQYF
V: TRBV5-5; J: TRBJ2-4; size: .; length: 15; CDR3: CASSLTGVAKNIQYF
V: TRBV2; J: TRBJ2-1; size: .; length: 13; CDR3: CAPLRPTDNEQFF
V: TRBV19; J: TRBJ1-1; size: .; length: 15; CDR3: CASSIDRIEGTEAFF
V: TRBV28; J: TRBJ1-1; size: .; length: 12; CDR3: CASSILKTEAFF
V: TRBV19; J: TRBJ2-7; size: .; length: 12; CDR3: CATVQGFYEQYF
V: TRBV2; J: TRBJ2-5; size: few; length: 14; CDR3: CASSGTSASETQYF
V: TRBV6-5; J: TRBJ1-6; size: .; length: 13; CDR3: CASSQGGNSPLHF
V: TRBV2; J: TRBJ1-1; size: .; length: 13; CDR3: CASTNEGGTEAFF